This T cell receptor beta chain appears in the sequencing data of a study of cytomegalovirus exposure and HLA in healthy donors. About the study: A subsequent analysis stated that the 95 to 150 validation repertoires were run on the same platform as the approximately 700 first-cohort repertoires. Study outcomes and limitations: Specific recognition of CMV antigens was confirmed in vitro for a few chains (all CMV-associated). There were some public TCRs occurring in many donors, but most TCR sequences were rare. TCR beta chains numbering 164 were designated cytomegalovirus-associated.

Sequenced by immunoSEQ multiplex PCR; TCRdb stores in-frame clones only, minus some. This sample has under 150,000 clones, with just over 90% found just once. Of note for this clone: Its antigen is still unknown.

The sample consisted of PBMCs. The source of this sequence is a young man in good health and CMV-seronegative.

CDR3 residues: CATKVWAGGGEKLFF. The CDR3 DNA reads as TGTGCCACCAAGGTGTGGGCAGGGGGTGGTGAAAAACTGTTTTTT. The gene calls are TRBV15 and TRBJ1-4; 7 bases agree with TRBD1. CDR1 and CDR2 from the germline V gene are LNHNV and YYDKDF (reference sequence). V lost 7 bases, J lost 7 bases, and 12 bases stayed unmatched. CDR3 length equals 15 residues.